The present T cell receptor (beta chain) was sequenced within a study of control samples from healthy donors and cancer patients. Sequencing used immunoSEQ multiplex PCR; TCRdb keeps in-frame clones, though not all of them. Counted here are about 120,000 clones, around nine tenths occurring once; the ten biggest clones make up 2% to 2.5%. V was clipped by 4 bases and J by 2 bases, with 11 bases between them. Germline V gives CDR1 SNHLY, CDR2 FYNNEI. The CDR3 is 14 residues long. This clone has a single count. The chain combines TRBV2 with TRBJ2-5, with D unresolved. The specimen sequenced was blood. The receptor's source is a woman in her sixties or seventies in good health. The CDR3 region is CASSASELQETQYF. The CDR3 DNA sequence: TGTGCCAGCAGTGCCTCGGAGTTACAAGAGACCCAGTACTTC.